This TCR beta chain was profiled in a study of T-cell reconstitution after alpha-beta-depleted transplantation in children. This clonotype appeared a few times. Antigen specificity is unknown. Study observations and caveats: Elevated TCRbeta diversity at day 60 was traced, in some patients, to surviving recipient T cells and thymic progenitors. At around two months after transplant, the alpha-beta T cells were reportedly derived from several hundred expanded clones that came from non-depleted graft cells. A year post-transplant, T-cell counts and diversity derived mostly from newly produced T cells.

Unique molecular identifiers were used to barcode this TCRbeta library. TCRdb re-analysed the PCR reads in MiXCR, keeping a single row per CDR3 protein. This table has 84,000 or so distinct CDR3 sequences, less than 20% appearing once. Per germline, CDR1 PRHDT and CDR2 FYEKMQ (reference sequence). V dropped 6 bases and J dropped 5; count of bases not matched to a gene: 12. The CDR3 runs 15 residues. The chain employs TRBV13 and TRBJ2-7, with TRBD1 matching 8 bases. The TCR originated in a male patient between 2 and 15 years old who had a stem cell transplant for acute lymphoblastic leukemia, so the T cells may come from the graft donor. The material sequenced was PBMCs, mostly from graft donor cells, taken 180 days after TCRalphabeta/CD19-depleted stem cell transplant. The chain's CDR3 is CASSQTGTGLHEQYF. The CDR3 DNA follows: TGTGCCAGCAGTCAAACCGGGACAGGTCTACACGAGCAGTACTTC.